Listed below are T cell receptor beta chains from one sample, sequenced in a study of CD8 T cells in ankylosing spondylitis. MiXCR, run by TCRdb on the 5' RACE reads, gives a single entry per CDR3 protein. The sample yields a few hundred thousand distinct CDR3 sequences, roughly a quarter seen once. Source material: blood, either unsorted or a sorted T cell fraction (not recorded which). The receptors were gathered from a male donor with ankylosing spondylitis or in good health (not recorded which). The CDR3 runs from the conserved cysteine through the conserved F or W. D genes are given only for firm matches. Only some rows state a clone size, as once, few, many or a class for expanded clones.

D gene	clone size	V gene	J gene	CDR3 DNA	CDR3 protein
TRBD1	many	TRBV4-2	TRBJ1-2	TGTGCCAGCAGCCAAGAGCGGCAGGGGGCTCGGGGCTACACCTTC	CASSQERQGARGYTF
TRBD2	-	TRBV6-5	TRBJ2-1	TGTGCCAGCAGCTCTAGCGGGGGCGAGCAGTTCTTC	CASSSSGGEQFF
-	many	TRBV20-1	TRBJ2-6	TGCAGTGCTAGAACCCTGAGGGGGGCCAACGTCCTGACTTTC	CSARTLRGANVLTF
TRBD1	many	TRBV12-3/TRBV12-4	TRBJ1-5	TGTGCCAGCGGGACAGGGGGCGCGTTTCAGCCCCAGCATTTT	CASGTGGAFQPQHF
-	many	TRBV20-1	TRBJ2-2	TGCAGTGCTAGGTCACCGGCAAGTGGGCTGTTTTTT	CSARSPASGLFF
-	few	TRBV18	TRBJ2-3	TGTGCCAGCGCTACAGGTAGCGATACGCAGTATTTT	CASATGSDTQYF
-	few	TRBV7-6	TRBJ1-1	TGTGCCAGCAGCTTAGCAGAGGGAAACACTGAAGCTTTCTTT	CASSLAEGNTEAFF
-	-	TRBV6-5	TRBJ2-1	TGTGCCAGCAGTCCGGGCAGGGCGGTGCAGTTCTTC	CASSPGRAVQFF
-	many	TRBV20-1	TRBJ2-7	TGCAGTGTTTGGAAGGCGGGTTTTGGGGCCTACGAGCAGTACTTC	CSVWKAGFGAYEQYF
TRBD2	many	TRBV20-1	TRBJ2-7	TGCAGTGCCAGAGCCGGGACTAGCGGGGTGTACGAGCAGTACTTC	CSARAGTSGVYEQYF
TRBD2	few	TRBV12-3/TRBV12-4	TRBJ2-3	TGTGCCAGCAGCCCCAGGTTCGGGAGGGCAGATACGCAGTATTTT	CASSPRFGRADTQYF
-	-	TRBV7-6	TRBJ1-3	TGTGCCAGCAGCGCCGGAAGATCGGGTGGAAACACCATATATTTT	CASSAGRSGGNTIYF
-	few	TRBV5-1	TRBJ1-5	TGCGCCAGCAGCTTGGCGGGGGGGTCCCATCAGCCCCAGCATTTT	CASSLAGGSHQPQHF